The 10 T cell receptor beta chains in this list originate from one sample, sequenced in a study of control samples from healthy donors and cancer patients. Sequencing used immunoSEQ multiplex PCR; TCRdb keeps in-frame clones, though not all of them. The sample lists hundreds of thousands of clones, roughly 90% occurring once. The specimen was PBMCs. The receptor source for this set is a man aged 35-49 years with head and neck cancer.

The CDR3 DNA reads TGTGCCTGGGGTTCAGAACTGAACACTGAAGCTTTCTTT. This encodes CAWGSELNTEAFF. The rearrangement uses TRBV30 and TRBJ1-1; D call uncertain. The germline V gene encodes CDR1 GTSNPN and CDR2 SVGIG (reference sequence). The V and J ends lost 5 bases and 0 bases respectively, with 10 bases between them. The CDR3 runs 13 residues. Drawing the rest from reference TRBV30 and TRBJ1-1, the complete variable domain is SQTIHQWPATLVQPVGSPLSLECTVEGTSNPNLYWYRQAAGRGLQLLFYSVGIGQISSEVPQNLSASRPQDRQFILSSKKLLLSDSGFYLCAWGSELNTEAFFGQGTRLTVV.

This clone showed up just once. The chain uses TRBV19 and TRBJ1-1, with a possible D match to TRBD1 (5 bases). CDR3 length equals 13 residues. From germline, CDR1 is LNHDA and CDR2 SQIVND (reference sequence). V gave up 8 bases and J gave up 5 bases, with 15 bases separating them. In DNA, the CDR3 is TGTGCCAGTCGAGCGACCGGGGGGACTGAAGCTTTCTTT. It yields the protein CASRATGGTEAFF.

The chain joins TRBV20-1 to TRBJ1-5; 10 bases map to TRBD1. The CDR3 contains 15 residues. V trimming: 3 bases; J trimming: 7 bases; junction bases outside the gene matches: 9. Germline V gene lookup returns CDR1 DFQATT and CDR2 SNEGSKA (reference sequence). The CDR3 nucleotides read TGCAGTGCTAGTGCTACCGGGACAGGGGACCAGCCCCAGCATTTT. Translated: CSASATGTGDQPQHF.

V usage is TRBV30 and J usage is TRBJ1-5; no clear D. The germline gives CDR1 GTSNPN, CDR2 SVGIG (reference sequence). The CDR3 has 14 residues. V was cut by 0 bases and J by 3 bases, with 9 bases left in between. CDR3 amino acids: CAWSVNRNNQPQHF. The CDR3 nucleotides are TGTGCCTGGAGTGTAAACAGAAACAATCAGCCCCAGCATTTT. The full variable domain, with the rest looked up from reference TRBV30 and TRBJ1-5, is SQTIHQWPATLVQPVGSPLSLECTVEGTSNPNLYWYRQAAGRGLQLLFYSVGIGQISSEVPQNLSASRPQDRQFILSSKKLLLSDSGFYLCAWSVNRNNQPQHFGDGTRLSIL.

The gene calls are TRBV27 and TRBJ2-1; D call uncertain. Deletions cut 2 bases from V and 6 bases from J, with 11 bases between. The germline V gene has CDR1 MNHEY and CDR2 SMNVEV (reference sequence). CDR3 length equals 14 residues. CDR3 residues: CASSLGPLSNEQFF. For the CDR3, the DNA is TGTGCCAGCAGTTTAGGCCCACTCTCCAATGAGCAGTTCTTC.

This chain links TRBV7-2 with TRBJ2-7, with D possibly matching TRBD1 (6 bases). The CDR3 covers 14 residues. Germline loops: CDR1 SGHTA, CDR2 FQGNSA. V dropped 1 base and J dropped 1 base, with 8 bases sitting between them. The CDR3 reads CASSLGTVSYEQYF. For the CDR3, the DNA is TGTGCCAGCAGCTTAGGGACAGTTTCCTACGAGCAGTACTTC. Complete variable domain (other parts from reference TRBV7-2 and TRBJ2-7): GAGVSQSPSNKVTEKGKDVELRCDPISGHTALYWYRQSLGQGLEFLIYFQGNSAPDKSGLPSDRFSAERTGGSVSTLTIQRTQQEDSAVYLCASSLGTVSYEQYFGPGTRLTVT.

The chain combines TRBV7-9 with TRBJ1-1; D remains ambiguous. CDR3 length: 14 amino acids. Germline lookup yields CDR1 SEHNR and CDR2 FQNEAQ (reference sequence). Trimming took 1 base from V and 4 from J, leaving 10 bases between them. The CDR3 DNA is TGTGCCAGCAGCTTAGATAGGGTGGTCACTGAAGCTTTCTTT. Residues: CASSLDRVVTEAFF.

As to this clone: One end of the junction is discordant with germline, which a read error may explain. V usage is TRBV15 and J usage is TRBJ1-1; D may be TRBD1 (5 bases). Germline lookup yields CDR1 LNHNV and CDR2 YYDKDF (reference sequence). The CDR3 totals 16 residues. CDR3 sequence (DNA): TGTGCCACCAGCCGAGAGGGGCTAACCCTGAACACTGAAGCTTTCTTT. This codes for CATSREGLTLNTEAFF.

The V call is TRBV27, the J call TRBJ1-6, with D perhaps matching TRBD1 (6 bases). The CDR3 is 20 residues long. Germline CDR1 and CDR2: MNHEY and SMNVEV (reference sequence). V lost 6 bases and J 2 bases, leaving 26 bases between the germline ends. The CDR3 reads CASRLNGRLGGFAYNSPLHF. CDR3 DNA: TGTGCCAGCAGATTAAACGGGCGGTTAGGGGGTTTCGCCTATAATTCACCCCTCCACTTT.

The CDR3 DNA reads as TGTGCCAGCAGCCAGGTACAGGGAGTCAGCGCTGAAGCTTTCTTT. This translates into CASSQVQGVSAEAFF. The V call is TRBV4-2, the J call TRBJ1-1; tentatively, D is TRBD1 (6 bases). The CDR3 loop spans 15 amino acids. Germline V gives CDR1 LGHNA, CDR2 YNFKEQ. With 3 bases removed from V and 6 bases from J, the gap between germline ends came to 17 bases.